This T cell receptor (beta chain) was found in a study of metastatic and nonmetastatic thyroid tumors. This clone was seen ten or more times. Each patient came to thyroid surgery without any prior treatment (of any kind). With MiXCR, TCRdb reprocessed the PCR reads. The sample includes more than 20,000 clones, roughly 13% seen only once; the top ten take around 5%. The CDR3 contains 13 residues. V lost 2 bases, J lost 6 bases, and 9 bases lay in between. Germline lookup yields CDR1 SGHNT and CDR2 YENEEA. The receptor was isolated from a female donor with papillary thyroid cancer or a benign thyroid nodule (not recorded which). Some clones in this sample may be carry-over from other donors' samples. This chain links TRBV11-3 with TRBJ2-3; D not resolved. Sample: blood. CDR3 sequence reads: CASSLHAKDTQYF. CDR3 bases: TGTGCCAGCAGCTTACATGCCAAGGATACGCAGTATTTT.